A single sample is the source of the 10 T cell receptor beta chains below, sequenced in a study of identical twins (dated by TCRdb to 2016 to 2017). Library generation was performed with 5' RACE. The instrument given in TCRdb is Illumina HiSeq 2000. TCRdb handled the public reads itself, with Q25 trimming in fastp and clone calling in MiXCR, and kept productive beta chains. Entries that share a CDR3 protein sequence are merged under the most common genes and DNA. The sample table contains 200,000 to 250,000 distinct CDR3 sequences; only one count was recorded for around 6.9% of them. Clones ranked in the top ten supply around 2.1% of the sample. Separately, the same data were catalogued under a study of yellow fever vaccine responses in identical twins.

Sequenced material: memory (CD45RO+) T cells sorted from blood. Per the publication, the cell subset or site label means: CD45RO+ enriched T cells. Source of these receptors: a woman aged 18-30 years in good health.

In this sample, this clonotype turned up a few times. The chain joins TRBV20-1 to TRBJ2-4, with 12 bases lining up with TRBD2. Trimming at V came to 3 bases and at J to 11 bases, leaving 5 bases not matched to a gene. This CDR3 has 13 amino acids. The germline V gene has CDR1 DFQATT and CDR2 SNEGSKA (reference sequence). CDR3 amino acids: CSASRLAGELQYF. CDR3 in DNA: TGCAGTGCTAGCCGACTAGCGGGGGAACTTCAGTACTTC.

The table lists this clonotype with a few counts. The junction shows a germline mismatch at one end, possibly a read error. The V gene is TRBV7-7, the J gene TRBJ2-5; TRBD2 matches at 12 bases. The CDR3 length is 19 residues. Germline V gene data show CDR1 as SSHAT and CDR2 as FNYEAQ (reference sequence). In DNA form, the CDR3 reads TGTGCTAGCAGCTTAGCTCTGGACTCCGGGACTAGCGGGCGGGAGACCCAGTACTTC. Its translation is CASSLALDSGTSGRETQYF. The variable domain in full, with the rest retrieved from reference TRBV7-7 and TRBJ2-5, is GAGVSQSPRYKVTKRGQDVTLRCDPISSHATLYWYQQALGQGPEFLTYFNYEAQPDKSGLPSDRFSAERPEGSISTLTIQRTEQRDSAMYRCASSLALDSGTSGRETQYFGPGTRLLVL.

The sample holds a few counts of this clonotype. The rearrangement links TRBV4-3 to TRBJ1-6; no reliable D call. Looked up from germline, CDR1 is LGHNA and CDR2 is YSLEER. V lost 0 bases to trimming and J lost 8 bases, with 8 bases between them. CDR3 length: 14 residues. The CDR3 DNA reads TGCGCCAGCAGCCAAGAATTCCGGGATTCACCCCTCCACTTT. It translates to CASSQEFRDSPLHF.

This clonotype has more than one count but fewer than ten. The chain is built from TRBV6-2 or TRBV6-3 and TRBJ2-5, with D perhaps matching TRBD1 or TRBD2 (5 bases each). Trimming cost V 7 bases and J 4 bases, with 10 bases left between them. Per the germline V gene, CDR1 is MNHEY and CDR2 is SVGEGT. The CDR3 spans 12 residues. CDR3 residues: CASTTGGETQYF. The CDR3 DNA sequence: TGTGCCAGCACAACTGGGGGAGAGACCCAGTACTTC.

This clonotype was seen more than once but under ten times. CDR3 protein: CASSSLAGETDTQYF. CDR3 coding DNA: TGTGCCAGCAGTTCCCTAGCGGGGGAGACAGATACGCAGTATTTT. V usage is TRBV28 and J usage is TRBJ2-3; 10 positions match TRBD2. The CDR3 length is 15 residues. V shed 4 bases and J 3 bases; nucleotides not matched to a gene: 4. Germline V CDR1 and CDR2: MDHEN, SYDVKM.

Ten or more counts support this clonotype. The chain has TRBV27 and TRBJ2-4, with D possibly TRBD1 on 7 matching bases. V gave up 6 bases and J gave up 4 bases, with 19 bases separating them. Germline assignment: CDR1 MNHEY and CDR2 SMNVEV (reference sequence). The CDR3 is 16 residues long. The CDR3 DNA sequence: TGTGCCAGCAGCCCAGAGGGGGCAGGGGGGAAAAACATTCAGTACTTC. Encoded protein: CASSPEGAGGKNIQYF.

This clonotype was counted many times. The chain uses TRBV2 and TRBJ2-3, with D tentatively TRBD2 (5 bases). The CDR3 has 12 amino acids. Germline V lookup: CDR1 SNHLY, CDR2 FYNNEI. V lost 5 bases to trimming and J lost 4 bases, with 7 bases between them. CDR3 in amino acids: CASSRTSDTQYF. The CDR3 DNA reads as TGTGCCAGCAGTAGGACTTCAGATACGCAGTATTTT.

This clonotype was seen ten or more times. The rearrangement uses TRBV29-1 and TRBJ2-6; the D gene is possibly TRBD1 (5 bases). CDR3 length: 16 amino acids. V was pared by 4 bases and J by 2 bases, with 15 bases between. Germline CDR1 is SQVTM and CDR2 is ANQGSEA. CDR3 nucleotide sequence: TGCAGCGTTGTAGCTGGGGCATCCGCTGGGGCCAACGTCCTGACTTTC. This encodes CSVVAGASAGANVLTF.

This clonotype was seen only a few times. CDR3 in DNA: TGTGCCAGCAGCCAAGATCTAGCGGGGTTGTACGAGCAGTACTTC. It is translated as CASSQDLAGLYEQYF. The V gene is TRBV4-2, the J gene TRBJ2-7; TRBD2 matches 9 bases. Trimming at V came to 0 bases and at J to 4 bases, leaving 4 bases not matched to a gene. This CDR3 spans 15 amino acids. Germline values: CDR1 LGHNA, CDR2 YNFKEQ.

This clonotype was observed many times. The rearrangement links TRBV2 to TRBJ2-1; 10 bases match TRBD2. The CDR3 loop spans 14 amino acids. Germline CDR1 reads SNHLY; CDR2 reads FYNNEI. With 7 bases clipped from V and 5 bases from J, the junction kept 5 bases outside the gene matches. DNA of the CDR3: TGTGCCAGCAACTTACTAGCGGGGAACAATGAGCAGTTCTTC. It codes for CASNLLAGNNEQFF.